The clone carrying this T cell receptor (beta chain) appeared many times. The antigen is undetermined. These data are taken from a study of molecular identifiers for immune sequencing clone quantification. Study conclusions and caveats: For effector cells, clones above 20 RNA copies held over 98% of molecules; for naive cells, under 1%.

TCRdb used MiXCR to reprocess the PCR reads, holding one entry per CDR3 protein. Seen here are around 460,000 distinct CDR3 sequences, 20% to 25% observed once, and the top ten hold 0.7% to 0.95%. The sequence derives from a human donor in good health. Some libraries in this study had Jurkat cell RNA spiked in. Sequenced input: naive CD8+ T cells from blood, with Jurkat cell RNA spiked in. Subset meaning: FACS-sorted CD8+CD4-CCR7+CD45RA+ naive T cells.

CDR3 bases: TGTGCCAGCAGTATCCGGACGGTTAACACTGAAGCTTTCTTT. This gives the protein CASSIRTVNTEAFF. The J gene is TRBJ1-1, the V gene TRBV12-3 or TRBV12-4; D is undetermined. The CDR3 runs 14 residues. Deletions cut 5 bases from V and 2 bases from J, with 12 bases between.